This TCR beta chain was recorded in a study of T cells in localized non-small cell lung cancer. Study observations and caveats: Heterogeneity stays possible, as sequencing covered only one tumor region. Adjacent lung tissue had a median around 57 of the top 100 clones found in the tumor. Tumor showed lower T cell clonality than uninvolved adjacent lung, where it was highest. An association was observed between higher blood T cell density and longer overall survival.

The protocol was immunoSEQ multiplex PCR, while the TCRdb copy is restricted to in-frame clones and leaves out a portion. The table includes some 33,000 clones, roughly 78% detected once. By frequency in the sample, this clone is medium-sized. Its antigen remains unidentified. The CDR3 is 14 amino acids. The germline CDR1 and CDR2 sequences are SGDLS and YYNGEE. Trimming removed 2 bases from V and 0 bases from J, with 9 bases in between. The chain joins TRBV9 to TRBJ2-7; D could derive from TRBD1 or TRBD2 (5 bases each). Sequencing was performed on peripheral blood, taken before any cancer treatment. This receptor was obtained from a male donor older than 55 with stage III squamous cell lung carcinoma. The CDR3, as DNA: TGTGCCAGCAGCGTGGGGACCGTCTCCTACGAGCAGTACTTC. It specifies CASSVGTVSYEQYF. The full variable domain, rest sourced from reference TRBV9 and TRBJ2-7, is DSGVTQTPKHLITATGQRVTLRCSPRSGDLSVYWYQQSLDQGLQFLIQYYNGEERAKGNILERFSAQQFPDLHSELNLSSLELGDSALYFCASSVGTVSYEQYFGPGTRLTVT.